Presented here are 19 T cell receptor beta chains from one specimen sequenced in a study of patients and donors after allogeneic stem cell transplantation (dated by TCRdb to 2020 to 2022). Library preparation used RT-PCR. Sequenced using a NextSeq 550. The public reads were reanalyzed by TCRdb: fastp trimming at Q25, MiXCR alignment, in-frame beta chains only. Here each entry gathers all rows of one CDR3 protein and keeps the most common genes and DNA. For this sample there are 920,000 or so distinct CDR3 sequences; approximately 19% appear just once. Of the sample, 5.5% to 6.5% falls within the top ten clones. The sample consisted of blood, either unsorted or a sorted T cell fraction (not recorded which). These receptor sequences come from a human donor who was either an allogeneic HSCT recipient or a stem cell or donor lymphocyte infusion donor (not recorded which). It is not recorded whose cells these are; they may come from a transplant donor.

This clonotype was counted at least ten times. V is TRBV5-6 and J is TRBJ2-2; unclear D gene. V lost 1 base, J lost 3 bases, and 13 bases lay in between. The CDR3 has 16 amino acids. CDR1 is SGHDT, CDR2 YYEEEE, per germline. The CDR3 DNA follows: TGTGCCAGCAGCTTGCGATCGGACCCAGACACCGGGGAGCTGTTTTTT. It codes for CASSLRSDPDTGELFF.

The chain recombines TRBV20-1 with TRBJ1-6; D might be TRBD1 (6 bases). Germline loops: CDR1 DFQATT, CDR2 SNEGSKA (reference sequence). The CDR3 spans 12 residues. The V gene lost 1 base and the J gene lost 9 bases, with 7 bases spanning the gap. The CDR3 region is CSARGGRSPLHF. Here the CDR3 DNA reads TGCAGTGCTAGAGGGGGGCGTTCACCCCTCCACTTT.

This clonotype was detected only a few times. The chain carries TRBV6-2 or TRBV6-3 and TRBJ1-2; 7 bases are shared with TRBD1. V shed 5 bases, J shed 2 bases, and the junction held 5 bases outside the gene matches. The CDR3 has 14 amino acids. Germline loops: CDR1 MNHEY, CDR2 SVGEGT. The CDR3 region is CASSGPTGNYGYTF. The CDR3 nucleotides are TGTGCCAGCAGTGGACCGACAGGGAACTATGGCTACACCTTC.

This clonotype was seen more than once but under ten times. The rearrangement joins TRBV7-3 to TRBJ2-7; D perhaps matches TRBD1 (6 bases). Between the trimmed V and J ends, which lost 5 bases and 4 bases, there was a span of 12 bases. The CDR3 loop spans 13 amino acids. Germline V gives CDR1 SGHTA, CDR2 FQGTGA. CDR3 amino acids: CASSPVDSYEQYF. The CDR3 DNA reads TGTGCCAGCAGCCCGGTGGACAGTTACGAGCAGTACTTC.

J is TRBJ1-1 and V is TRBV6-5; 8 bases line up with TRBD1. With V trimmed by 4 bases and J by 6 bases, 7 bases remained unmatched. The CDR3 length is 14 residues. Per germline, CDR1 MNHEY and CDR2 SVGAGI. CDR3 protein: CASSFGGQGAEAFF. The CDR3 bases are TGTGCCAGCAGTTTCGGCGGACAGGGCGCTGAAGCTTTCTTT.

The sample holds a few counts of this clonotype. The chain employs TRBV6-2 or TRBV6-3 and TRBJ2-7; TRBD1 agrees at 7 bases. CDR1 and CDR2 from the germline V gene are MNHEY and SVGEGT. Trimming took 1 base from V and 3 from J; bases not matched to a gene: 3. The CDR3 is made up of 14 amino acids. CDR3 sequence: CASSYWDSFYEQYF. DNA of the CDR3: TGTGCCAGCAGTTACTGGGACAGCTTCTACGAGCAGTACTTC.

This chain connects TRBV6-2 or TRBV6-3 to TRBJ2-5; a possible D gene is TRBD2 (6 bases). The CDR3 spans 14 residues. The ends were cut back, 1 base at V and 3 bases at J, with 9 bases in the middle. Germline V gene lookup returns CDR1 MNHEY and CDR2 SVGEGT. Here the CDR3 DNA reads TGTGCCAGCAGTTACTGGGGGGACGAAGAGACCCAGTACTTC. Its translation: CASSYWGDEETQYF.

J is TRBJ2-3 and V is TRBV10-3; TRBD2 aligns across 8 bases. Germline V gives CDR1 ENHRY, CDR2 SYGVKD. With 8 bases clipped from V and 6 bases from J, the junction kept 10 bases outside the gene matches. The CDR3 totals 14 residues. CDR3 coding DNA: TGTGCCATCCAATTAGCGGGGTTGAAGGATACGCAGTATTTT. Translated, it gives CAIQLAGLKDTQYF.

The rearrangement links TRBV7-2 to TRBJ2-5; D not certain. Trimming shortened V by 2 bases and J by 7 bases, and 11 bases separated the two germline ends. This CDR3 comprises 13 residues. CDR1 and CDR2 (germline): SGHTA, FQGNSA. The CDR3 loop is CASSLRLKATQYF. In DNA, the CDR3 is TGTGCCAGCAGCTTACGTCTAAAAGCGACCCAGTACTTC.

The rearrangement uses TRBV15 and TRBJ1-5; D unresolved. CDR1 LNHNV and CDR2 YYDKDF come from the germline V gene (reference sequence). Trimming left V 8 bases short and J 6 bases short, with 8 bases between. CDR3 length: 11 residues. CDR3 sequence reads: CATGQPQPQHF. CDR3 in DNA: TGTGCCACCGGTCAGCCTCAGCCCCAGCATTTT.

V gene TRBV7-8 combines with J gene TRBJ1-6, with 10 bases matching TRBD1. Germline-derived CDR1 and CDR2 are SGHVS and FQNEAQ. V gave up 4 bases and J gave up 7 bases; unmatched junction bases: 4. There are 15 residues in the CDR3. The CDR3 here is CASSYRGQGNSPLHF. CDR3 DNA: TGTGCCAGCAGCTACCGGGGACAGGGGAATTCACCCCTCCACTTT.

The chain uses TRBV7-2 and TRBJ2-3, with TRBD1 matching over 8 bases. The ends lost 3 bases at V and 1 base at J; junction bases unmatched: 9. CDR3 length: 17 residues. CDR1 and CDR2 from the germline V gene are SGHTA and FQGNSA. This chain's CDR3 is CASSFLPQGAGTDTQYF. The DNA of the CDR3 is TGTGCCAGCAGCTTCCTACCCCAGGGGGCGGGCACAGATACGCAGTATTTT.

This clonotype was seen only a few times. The chain uses TRBV20-1 and TRBJ2-5; 7 nucleotides agree with TRBD1. V gave up 5 bases and J gave up 4 bases; unmatched junction bases: 7. The V gene's germline CDR1 is DFQATT and CDR2 SNEGSKA (reference sequence). The CDR3 loop spans 13 amino acids. CDR3 protein: CSAEGALIETQYF. The CDR3 DNA follows: TGCAGTGCTGAGGGGGCTTTGATAGAGACCCAGTACTTC.

V usage is TRBV9 and J usage is TRBJ2-7, with D possibly TRBD2 on 6 matching bases. The CDR3 is made up of 14 amino acids. From germline, CDR1 is SGDLS and CDR2 YYNGEE. Trimming removed 8 bases at V and 5 bases at J, with 20 bases between. The CDR3 loop is CASSPRRAQDEQYF. CDR3 nucleotide sequence: TGTGCCAGTAGCCCCAGGAGGGCCCAGGACGAGCAGTACTTC.

This clonotype was detected only a few times. The chain carries TRBV4-2 and TRBJ2-7; TRBD2 matches 7 bases. The CDR3 is made up of 15 amino acids. The junction had 5 bases not matched to a gene; V was cut back by 1 base and J by 2 bases. Germline V gives CDR1 LGHNA, CDR2 YNFKEQ. The CDR3 DNA reads TGTGCCAGCAGCCAAGGCGGGAGTGCTGCCTACGAGCAGTACTTC. Its translation is CASSQGGSAAYEQYF.

This clonotype was counted only a few times. The chain uses TRBV29-1 and TRBJ1-2; TRBD1 agrees at 9 bases. Germline V CDR1 and CDR2: SQVTM, ANQGSEA. This CDR3 is 14 amino acids long. The V segment lost 4 bases and the J segment 4 bases; nucleotides outside the gene matches: 7. For the CDR3, the DNA is TGCAGCGTTGCCCCACGGACAGGGGCCTATGGCTACACCTTC. Translated, it gives CSVAPRTGAYGYTF.

This chain uses TRBV6-2 or TRBV6-3 with TRBJ2-2; D tentatively fits TRBD1 or TRBD2 (5 bases each). This CDR3 spans 16 amino acids. CDR1 is MNHEY and CDR2 is SVGEGT in the germline V gene. Between the trimmed V and J ends, which lost 5 bases and 0 bases, there was a span of 13 bases. CDR3 DNA: TGTGCCAGCAGTCACGACGGGACCGCGAACACCGGGGAGCTGTTTTTT. This sequence encodes CASSHDGTANTGELFF.

The V and J genes are TRBV6-2 or TRBV6-3 and TRBJ2-7, with no clear D. Germline V gene data show CDR1 as MNHEY and CDR2 as SVGEGT. The CDR3 is 11 residues long. The V gene lost 6 bases and the J gene lost 6 bases, with 9 bases spanning the gap. The CDR3, as DNA: TGTGCCAGCAGCTACCCTCCCGAGCAGTACTTC. Protein: CASSYPPEQYF.

The chain recombines TRBV9 with TRBJ2-3; 7 bases agree with TRBD1. The CDR3 consists of 14 residues. CDR1 and CDR2 (germline): SGDLS, YYNGEE. Trimming removed 6 bases from V and 4 bases from J; junction bases left unmatched: 8. The CDR3 bases are TGTGCCAGCAACAGACAGGGTACTCCAGATACGCAGTATTTT. Protein product: CASNRQGTPDTQYF.